This passage covers 20 T cell receptor beta chains from one sample sequenced in a study of blood T cell repertoires in COVID-19. TCRdb's copy holds only in-frame clones and misses some; the assay was immunoSEQ multiplex PCR. Among fewer than 300,000 clones listed, about 88% were seen once. Input material: peripheral blood. The receptors originated from a man between 60 and 75 years old who had recovered from COVID-19.

This clone was counted once. The chain couples TRBV15 to TRBJ2-7; possibly TRBD2 for D (6 bases). The CDR3 sequence is 14 residues long. Per the germline V gene, CDR1 is LNHNV and CDR2 is YYDKDF (reference sequence). V lost 1 base and J lost 4, with 11 bases in between. The chain's CDR3 is CATSRAREAYEQYF. The CDR3 nucleotides are TGTGCCACCAGCAGAGCGAGGGAGGCGTACGAGCAGTACTTC.

This clone was seen once. This chain connects TRBV13 to TRBJ1-6, with a tentative D call TRBD1 (5 bases). The CDR3 is 14 residues long. V was cut by 4 bases and J by 8 bases, with 12 bases left in between. Germline V gene lookup returns CDR1 PRHDT and CDR2 FYEKMQ (reference sequence). DNA for the CDR3: TGTGCCAGCAGCTCGTCAGGGAAGGATTCACCCCTCCACTTT. It is translated as CASSSSGKDSPLHF.

The V gene is TRBV19, the J gene TRBJ2-5; 8 positions match TRBD2. Germline-derived CDR1 and CDR2 are LNHDA and SQIVND (reference sequence). This CDR3 has 15 amino acids. With 3 bases clipped from V and 3 bases from J, the junction kept 6 bases outside the gene matches. As DNA, the CDR3 is TGTGCCAGTAGTATTGGCGGGGGGCTCGAAGAGACCCAGTACTTC. Protein: CASSIGGGLEETQYF.

This clone was recorded once. The V and J genes are TRBV20-1 and TRBJ1-3, with D unclear. The CDR3 extends over 14 amino acids. Germline values: CDR1 DFQATT, CDR2 SNEGSKA (reference sequence). Trimming shortened V by 3 bases and J by 3 bases, and 12 bases separated the two germline ends. In nucleotides, the CDR3 is TGCAGTGCTAGTCCACTATTAGGTGGAAACACCATATATTTT. Translating it yields CSASPLLGGNTIYF.

The V call is TRBV5-1, the J call TRBJ2-3; the match to TRBD2 covers 7 bases. The J segment lost 1 base and the V segment lost 5 bases, leaving 4 bases of the junction unmatched. Germline assignment: CDR1 SGHRS and CDR2 YFSETQ. The CDR3 has 14 amino acids. The CDR3 spells CASSIGLGTDTQYF. CDR3 bases: TGCGCCAGCAGTATAGGACTAGGCACAGATACGCAGTATTTT.

The chain carries TRBV6-5 and TRBJ1-1; D not resolved. The CDR3 loop spans 13 amino acids. V was cut by 8 bases and J by 3 bases, with 13 bases left in between. Germline lookup yields CDR1 MNHEY and CDR2 SVGAGI. As DNA, the CDR3 is TGTGCCAGCGGAGGAGTAGGGTACACTGAAGCTTTCTTT. Translated: CASGGVGYTEAFF.

The J gene is TRBJ2-1, the V gene TRBV5-1, with TRBD1 identical over 7 bases. The trim removed 4 bases at V and 6 bases at J, leaving 7 bases unmatched. Germline V gene data show CDR1 as SGHRS and CDR2 as YFSETQ. This CDR3 spans 14 amino acids. This chain's CDR3 is CASSVGDSVNEQFF. Here the CDR3 DNA reads TGCGCCAGCAGCGTAGGGGACAGCGTCAATGAGCAGTTCTTC.

The J gene is TRBJ1-3, the V gene TRBV7-4; D is uncertain. The CDR3 extends over 16 amino acids. V was shortened by 2 bases and J by 0 bases, with 11 bases between the two germline ends. From germline, CDR1 is SGHVT and CDR2 SQSDAQ. The CDR3: CASSLPVRSSGNTIYF. The CDR3 DNA is TGTGCCAGCAGCTTACCCGTTCGGAGCTCTGGAAACACCATATATTTT.

The rearrangement joins TRBV7-6 to TRBJ2-3; D uncertain. The CDR3 runs to 14 residues. Germline V gene lookup returns CDR1 SGHVS and CDR2 FNYEAQ. Trimming pared 3 bases from V and 4 bases from J, leaving 11 bases between. The CDR3 is CASSFYEVSDTQYF. CDR3 in DNA: TGTGCCAGCAGCTTCTACGAGGTTTCAGATACGCAGTATTTT.

The chain combines TRBV9 with TRBJ2-7; TRBD2 might be the D (6 bases). Germline V CDR1 and CDR2: SGDLS, YYNGEE. The CDR3 runs to 14 residues. Trimming stripped 6 bases from V and 1 base from J, with 14 bases between. DNA of the CDR3: TGTGCCAGCACCGGAGGGCCTGGGTCCTACGAGCAGTACTTC. Encoded protein: CASTGGPGSYEQYF.

This chain links TRBV5-1 with TRBJ2-5; possibly TRBD1 for D (7 bases). CDR1 SGHRS and CDR2 YFSETQ come from the germline V gene. Deletions cut 2 bases from V and 4 bases from J, with 15 bases between. The CDR3 consists of 15 residues. Here the CDR3 reads CASSFRQGGPETQYF. The CDR3 region has the DNA TGCGCCAGCAGCTTTAGGCAGGGGGGCCCAGAGACCCAGTACTTC.

The V and J genes are TRBV4-1 and TRBJ2-7; D remains ambiguous. The length of the CDR3 is 17 residues. V lost 0 bases and J 0 bases, leaving 15 bases between the germline ends. In germline, CDR1 is MGHRA, CDR2 YSYEKL. CDR3: CASSQDIAGSNSYEQYF. The CDR3 coding sequence is TGCGCCAGCAGCCAAGACATCGCCGGGTCAAACTCCTACGAGCAGTACTTC.

About this clone: Distinct nucleotide sequences in the sample also encode this CDR3. The CDR3 coding sequence is TGTGCCAGTAGTCCGCAGGGGCGGAACACTGAAGCTTTCTTT. Protein sequence: CASSPQGRNTEAFF. The genes are TRBV19 and TRBJ1-1; TRBD1 is a possible D gene (6 bases). In germline, CDR1 is LNHDA, CDR2 SQIVND (reference sequence). The CDR3 is 14 amino acids. Trimming pared 5 bases from V and 1 base from J, leaving 11 bases between.

The V gene is TRBV7-2, the J gene TRBJ2-2; 10 bases agree with TRBD2. Looked up from germline, CDR1 is SGHTA and CDR2 is FQGNSA. V was clipped by 6 bases and J by 8 bases; unmatched bases: 12. There are 16 residues in the CDR3. CDR3 coding DNA: TGTGCCAGCAGTTCGACCTCGGGACTAGCGACGGGGGAGCTGTTTTTT. Its protein product is CASSSTSGLATGELFF. Filled out from reference TRBV7-2 and TRBJ2-2, the complete variable domain reads GAGVSQSPSNKVTEKGKDVELRCDPISGHTALYWYRQSLGQGLEFLIYFQGNSAPDKSGLPSDRFSAERTGGSVSTLTIQRTQQEDSAVYLCASSSTSGLATGELFFGEGSRLTVL.

This chain connects TRBV6-6 to TRBJ2-1, with TRBD2 identical over 7 bases. Germline values: CDR1 MNHNY, CDR2 SVGAGI (reference sequence). The CDR3 has 13 amino acids. After removal of 7 bases from V and 6 bases from J, the junction contained 6 bases not matched to a gene. The CDR3 DNA reads as TGTGCCAGCACCTTAGCGGGTCGCAATGAGCAGTTCTTC. The encoded protein is CASTLAGRNEQFF.

The chain employs TRBV7-9 and TRBJ2-7; D is possibly TRBD1 (6 bases). The CDR3 runs to 15 residues. V gave up 4 bases and J gave up 2 bases, with 15 bases separating them. From germline, CDR1 is SEHNR and CDR2 FQNEAQ (reference sequence). The DNA for the CDR3 is TGTGCCAGCAGCTCCCCGTCAGGGGCTCCCTACGAGCAGTACTTC. It encodes CASSSPSGAPYEQYF. Using reference TRBV7-9 and TRBJ2-7 for the parts outside the CDR3, the full variable domain is DTGVSQNPRHKITKRGQNVTFRCDPISEHNRLYWYRQTLGQGPEFLTYFQNEAQLEKSRLLSDRFSAERPKGSFSTLEIQRTEQGDSAMYLCASSSPSGAPYEQYFGPGTRLTVT.

The chain couples TRBV20-1 to TRBJ2-7, with 7 bases identical to TRBD2. Germline V CDR1 and CDR2: DFQATT, SNEGSKA (reference sequence). V shed 6 bases and J 2 bases; nucleotides not matched to a gene: 1. CDR3 length equals 11 residues. CDR3 sequence reads: CSAAGAYEQYF. CDR3 coding DNA: TGCAGTGCGGCGGGGGCCTACGAGCAGTACTTC.

This rearrangement joins TRBV6-2 or TRBV6-3 to TRBJ1-5; the D is unclear. Germline V CDR1 and CDR2: MNHEY, SVGEGT. This CDR3 is 15 amino acids long. Trimming shortened V by 0 bases and J by 2 bases, and 8 bases separated the two germline ends. The chain's CDR3 is CASSYSAIGNQPQHF. CDR3 bases: TGTGCCAGCAGTTACTCAGCTATCGGCAATCAGCCCCAGCATTTT.

The chain joins TRBV5-1 to TRBJ2-3; TRBD1 agrees at 7 bases. Trimming at V came to 4 bases and at J to 2 bases, leaving 13 bases not matched to a gene. The CDR3 consists of 17 residues. Looked up from germline, CDR1 is SGHRS and CDR2 is YFSETQ. The CDR3 DNA follows: TGCGCCAGCAGCCCTTACCGACAGGGCGCATTCACAGATACGCAGTATTTT. It encodes CASSPYRQGAFTDTQYF.

This clone occurred once. This chain uses TRBV3-1 (or the pseudogene TRBV3-2) with TRBJ2-1; tentative D call: TRBD1 (6 bases). Trimming took off 4 bases at V and 8 bases at J, with 12 bases between the two ends. Germline CDR1 LGHDT, CDR2 YNNKEL (reference sequence). The CDR3 spans 13 residues. Here the CDR3 DNA reads TGTGCCAGCAGCCCCCAGGGGATCCATGAGCAGTTCTTC. This encodes CASSPQGIHEQFF.